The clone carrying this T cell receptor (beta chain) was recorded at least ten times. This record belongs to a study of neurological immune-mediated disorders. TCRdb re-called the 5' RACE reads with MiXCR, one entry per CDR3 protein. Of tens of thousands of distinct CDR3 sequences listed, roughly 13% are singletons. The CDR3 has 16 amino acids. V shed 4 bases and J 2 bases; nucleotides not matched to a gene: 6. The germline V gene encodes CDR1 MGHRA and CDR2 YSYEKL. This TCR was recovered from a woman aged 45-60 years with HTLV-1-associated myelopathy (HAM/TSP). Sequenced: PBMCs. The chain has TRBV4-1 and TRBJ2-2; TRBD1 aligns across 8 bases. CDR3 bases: TGCGCCAGCAGCCCTATAGGACAGGGCAACACCGGGGAGCTGTTTTTT. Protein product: CASSPIGQGNTGELFF.